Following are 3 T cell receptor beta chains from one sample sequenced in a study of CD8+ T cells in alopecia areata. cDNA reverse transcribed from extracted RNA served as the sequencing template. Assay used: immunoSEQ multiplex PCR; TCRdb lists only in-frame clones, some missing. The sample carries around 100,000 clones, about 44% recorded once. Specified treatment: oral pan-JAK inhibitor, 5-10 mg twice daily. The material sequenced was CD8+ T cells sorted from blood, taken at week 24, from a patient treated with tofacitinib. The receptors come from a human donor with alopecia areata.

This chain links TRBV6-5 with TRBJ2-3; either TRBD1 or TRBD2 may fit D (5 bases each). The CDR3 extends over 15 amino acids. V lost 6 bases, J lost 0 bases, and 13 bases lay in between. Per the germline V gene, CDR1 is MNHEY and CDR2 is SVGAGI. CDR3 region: CASSRDLGSTDTQYF. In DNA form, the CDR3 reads TGTGCCAGCAGCCGGGACCTGGGTAGCACAGATACGCAGTATTTT.

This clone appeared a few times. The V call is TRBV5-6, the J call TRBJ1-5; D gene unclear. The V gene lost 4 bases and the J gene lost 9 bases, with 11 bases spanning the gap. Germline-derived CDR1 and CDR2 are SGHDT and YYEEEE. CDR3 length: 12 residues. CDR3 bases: TGTGCCAGCAGCCCGGCGGGAGGGCCCCAGCATTTT. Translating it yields CASSPAGGPQHF. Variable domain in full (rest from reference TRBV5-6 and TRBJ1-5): DAGVTQSPTHLIKTRGQQVTLRCSPKSGHDTVSWYQQALGQGPQFIFQYYEEEERQRGNFPDRFSGHQFPNYSSELNVNALLLGDSALYLCASSPAGGPQHFGDGTRLSIL.

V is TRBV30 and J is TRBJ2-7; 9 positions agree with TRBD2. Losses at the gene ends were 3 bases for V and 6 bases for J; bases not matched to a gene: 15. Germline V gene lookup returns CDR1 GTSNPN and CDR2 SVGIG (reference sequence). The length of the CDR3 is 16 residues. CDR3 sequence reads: CAWRDLAGDALGEQYF. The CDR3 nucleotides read TGTGCCTGGAGAGACTTAGCGGGAGACGCCCTCGGCGAGCAGTACTTC.